Presented here are 3 T cell receptor beta chains from one specimen sequenced in a study of blood T cells in healthy people across ages. It was with a sample-barcoded 5' primer and a J-beta primer mix that a second PCR of roughly 7 to 11 cycles was run. TCRdb ran MiXCR on the 5' RACE reads and lists one entry per CDR3 protein. Here the sample spans hundreds of thousands of distinct CDR3 sequences, 58% being singletons. The sequencing input was blood. These receptors were taken from a man under 40 in good health.

In nucleotides, the CDR3 is TGTGCCAGCAGCTTGCGACCGGGACAGGGGTCGGGGACCCAGTACTTC. Its translation is CASSLRPGQGSGTQYF. The genes are TRBV7-9 and TRBJ2-5; 10 bases agree with TRBD1. Germline loops: CDR1 SEHNR, CDR2 FQNEAQ (reference sequence). The junction had 11 bases not matched to a gene; V was cut back by 3 bases and J by 7 bases. The CDR3 contains 16 residues.

J is TRBJ2-7 and V is TRBV7-2; D possibly matches TRBD1 or TRBD2 (5 bases each). V shed 3 bases and J shed 7 bases, with 16 bases lying between them. CDR1 is SGHTA, CDR2 FQGNSA, per germline. This CDR3 region has 14 residues. CDR3 sequence (DNA): TGTGCCAGCAGCTTGAACTCCGGGGCTGGGGAGCAGTACTTC. Encoded protein: CASSLNSGAGEQYF.

This clonotype was seen a handful of times. The J gene is TRBJ2-5, the V gene TRBV20-1; 13 bases are a match to TRBD2. The CDR3 has 15 residues. V gave up 4 bases and J gave up 4 bases; unmatched junction bases: 6. The germline CDR1 and CDR2 sequences are DFQATT and SNEGSKA (reference sequence). This CDR3 reads CSAIRLAGGPETQYF. CDR3 DNA sequence: TGCAGTGCTATCCGACTAGCGGGAGGTCCAGAGACCCAGTACTTC.